This T cell receptor (beta chain) was observed in a study of blood T cell repertoires in COVID-19. Study overall: The analysed material was cDNA or gDNA that came from T cells, B-cell-depleted T cells, or PBMCs.

Germline assignment: CDR1 SGHKS and CDR2 YYEKEE (reference sequence). With 4 bases clipped from V and 1 base from J, the junction kept 2 bases outside the gene matches. The CDR3 sequence is 14 residues long. Sequenced by immunoSEQ multiplex PCR; TCRdb stores in-frame clones only, minus some. Of 200,000 to 250,000 clones in the sample, 83% were seen once. The sequence was collected from a woman aged 45-59 years with acute or convalescent COVID-19. V is TRBV5-5 and J is TRBJ2-3, with 8 bases matching TRBD1. Input material: peripheral blood. The CDR3 is CASSPGQGTDTQYF. In nucleotides, the CDR3 is TGTGCCAGCAGCCCGGGACAGGGCACAGATACGCAGTATTTT.